This entry features one T cell receptor (beta chain) sequence. Data came from immunoSEQ multiplex PCR; TCRdb stores just in-frame clones and leaves some out. The sample carries 110,000 or so clones, about 63% recorded once. The entry originates in a study of shared clonotypes between healthy human individuals. Study summary: Contributing individuals were a couple of females and three males aged 18 to 49.

Germline CDR1 reads MNHEY; CDR2 reads SVGAGI. The CDR3 spans 14 residues. Deletions cut 2 bases from V and 3 bases from J, with 11 bases between. Material for sequencing was memory CD8+ T cells sorted from blood. Noted subset: CD45RO+ cells pooled with CCR7-negative TemRA cells. This TCR was recovered from a woman between 25 and 40 years old in good health. The chain couples TRBV6-5 to TRBJ2-7; a possible D gene is TRBD2 (5 bases). CDR3 protein: CASSYTRDSYEQYF. DNA of the CDR3: TGTGCCAGCAGTTACACGAGGGATAGCTACGAGCAGTACTTC.